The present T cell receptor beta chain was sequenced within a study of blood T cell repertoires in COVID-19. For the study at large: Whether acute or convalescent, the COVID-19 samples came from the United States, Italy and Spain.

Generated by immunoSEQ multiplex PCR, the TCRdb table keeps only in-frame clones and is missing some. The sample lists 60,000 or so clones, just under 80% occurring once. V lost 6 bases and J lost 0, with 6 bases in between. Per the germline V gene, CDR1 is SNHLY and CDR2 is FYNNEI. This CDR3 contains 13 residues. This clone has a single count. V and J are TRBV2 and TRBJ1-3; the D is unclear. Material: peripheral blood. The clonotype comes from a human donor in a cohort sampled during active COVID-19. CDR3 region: CASRIYSGNTIYF. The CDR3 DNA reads TGTGCCAGCAGAATATACTCTGGAAACACCATATATTTT.